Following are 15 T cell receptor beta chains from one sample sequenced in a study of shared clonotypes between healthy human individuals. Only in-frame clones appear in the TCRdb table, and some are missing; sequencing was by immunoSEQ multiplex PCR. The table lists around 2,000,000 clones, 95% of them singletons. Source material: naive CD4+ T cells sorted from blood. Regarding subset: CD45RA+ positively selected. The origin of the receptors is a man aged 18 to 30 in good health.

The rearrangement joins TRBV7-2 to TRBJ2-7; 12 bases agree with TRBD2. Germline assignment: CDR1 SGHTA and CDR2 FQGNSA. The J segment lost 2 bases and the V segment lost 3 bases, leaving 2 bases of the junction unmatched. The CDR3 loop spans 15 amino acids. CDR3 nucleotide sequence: TGTGCCAGCAGCTTTCTAGCGGGAGGGCCCTACGAGCAGTACTTC. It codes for CASSFLAGGPYEQYF.

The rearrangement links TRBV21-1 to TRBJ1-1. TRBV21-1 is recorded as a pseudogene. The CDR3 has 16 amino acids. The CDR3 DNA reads TGTGCCAGCACCCCGGGTCCGGGGGGGGGCGCGAAAGAAGCTTTCTTT. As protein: CASTPGPGGGAKEAFF.

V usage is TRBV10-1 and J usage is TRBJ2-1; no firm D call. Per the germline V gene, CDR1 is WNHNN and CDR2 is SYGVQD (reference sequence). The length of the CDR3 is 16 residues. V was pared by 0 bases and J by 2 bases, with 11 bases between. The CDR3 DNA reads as TGCGCCAGCAGTGAGTCGTTTGCGTTACCCTACAATGAGCAGTTCTTC. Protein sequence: CASSESFALPYNEQFF.

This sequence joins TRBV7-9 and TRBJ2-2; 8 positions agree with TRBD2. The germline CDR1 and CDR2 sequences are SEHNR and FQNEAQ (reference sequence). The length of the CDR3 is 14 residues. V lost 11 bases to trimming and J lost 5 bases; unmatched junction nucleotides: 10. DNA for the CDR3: TGTGCCTCGGGGAGGGCTAGCGGGACCGGGGAGCTGTTTTTT. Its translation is CASGRASGTGELFF.

Here the CDR3 DNA reads TGTGCCAGCAGCTTACTGTCTAACTATGGCTACACCTTC. This encodes CASSLLSNYGYTF. The gene calls are TRBV7-2 and TRBJ1-2; D is unresolved. This CDR3 is 13 amino acids long. V was cut by 2 bases and J by 0 bases, with 4 bases left in between. Germline loops: CDR1 SGHTA, CDR2 FQGNSA.

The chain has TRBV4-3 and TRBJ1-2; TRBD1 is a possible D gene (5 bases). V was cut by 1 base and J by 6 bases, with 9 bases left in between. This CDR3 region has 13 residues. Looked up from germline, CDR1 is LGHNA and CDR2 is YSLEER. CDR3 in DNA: TGCGCCAGCAGCCAAGTGGTACAGGATGGCTACACCTTC. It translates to CASSQVVQDGYTF.

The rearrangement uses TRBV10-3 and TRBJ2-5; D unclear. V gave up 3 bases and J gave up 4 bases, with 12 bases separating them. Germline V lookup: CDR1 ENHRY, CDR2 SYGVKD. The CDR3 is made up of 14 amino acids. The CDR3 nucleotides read TGTGCCATCAGTGACAGACCTCTAGGAGAGACCCAGTACTTC. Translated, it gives CAISDRPLGETQYF.

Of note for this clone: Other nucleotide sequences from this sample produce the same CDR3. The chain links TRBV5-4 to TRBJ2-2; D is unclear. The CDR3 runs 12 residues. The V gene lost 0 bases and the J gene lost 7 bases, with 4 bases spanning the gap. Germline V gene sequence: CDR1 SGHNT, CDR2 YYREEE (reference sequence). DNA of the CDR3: TGTGCCAGCAGCTTGGTAGGCGGGGAGCTGTTTTTT. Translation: CASSLVGGELFF.

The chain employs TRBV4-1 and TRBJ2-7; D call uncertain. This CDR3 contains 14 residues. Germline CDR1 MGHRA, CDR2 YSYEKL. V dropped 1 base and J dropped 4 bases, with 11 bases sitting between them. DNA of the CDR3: TGCGCCAGCAGCCAAGGCCTAGAACGGTACGAGCAGTACTTC. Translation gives CASSQGLERYEQYF.

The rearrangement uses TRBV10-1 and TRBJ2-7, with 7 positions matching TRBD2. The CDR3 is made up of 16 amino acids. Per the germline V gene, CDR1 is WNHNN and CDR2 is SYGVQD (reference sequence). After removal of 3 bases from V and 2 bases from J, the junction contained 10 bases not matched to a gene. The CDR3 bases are TGCGCCAGCAGTGACCCTGGGACTATCCGTCCCTACGAGCAGTACTTC. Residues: CASSDPGTIRPYEQYF.

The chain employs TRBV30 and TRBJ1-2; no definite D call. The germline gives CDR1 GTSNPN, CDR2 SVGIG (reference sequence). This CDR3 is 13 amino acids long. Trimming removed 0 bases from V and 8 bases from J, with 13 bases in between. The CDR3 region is CAWSVRAGVGYTF. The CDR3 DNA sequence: TGTGCCTGGAGTGTACGGGCGGGAGTCGGCTACACCTTC.

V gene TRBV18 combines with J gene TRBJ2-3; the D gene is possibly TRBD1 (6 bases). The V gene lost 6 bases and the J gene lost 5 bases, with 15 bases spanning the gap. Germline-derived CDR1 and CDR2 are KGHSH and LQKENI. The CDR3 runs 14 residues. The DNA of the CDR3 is TGTGCCAGCTCTTTCTTGGGGGCTGTAGATACGCAGTATTTT. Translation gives CASSFLGAVDTQYF. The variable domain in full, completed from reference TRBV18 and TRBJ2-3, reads NAGVMQNPRHLVRRRGQEARLRCSPMKGHSHVYWYRQLPEEGLKFMVYLQKENIIDESGMPKERFSAEFPKEGPSILRIQQVVRGDSAAYFCASSFLGAVDTQYFGPGTRLTVL.

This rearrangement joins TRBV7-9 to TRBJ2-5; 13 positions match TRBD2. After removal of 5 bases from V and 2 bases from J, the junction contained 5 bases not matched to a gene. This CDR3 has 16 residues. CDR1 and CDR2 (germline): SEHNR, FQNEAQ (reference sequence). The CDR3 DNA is TGTGCCAGCAGCCCAGGACTAGCGGGAGTGCAAGAGACCCAGTACTTC. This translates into CASSPGLAGVQETQYF.

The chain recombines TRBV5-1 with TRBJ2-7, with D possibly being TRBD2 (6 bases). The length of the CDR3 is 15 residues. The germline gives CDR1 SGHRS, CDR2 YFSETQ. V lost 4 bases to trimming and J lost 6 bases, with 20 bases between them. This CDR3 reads CASSAGSPSVGEQYF. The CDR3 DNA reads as TGCGCCAGCAGCGCGGGGAGCCCATCGGTGGGCGAGCAGTACTTC.

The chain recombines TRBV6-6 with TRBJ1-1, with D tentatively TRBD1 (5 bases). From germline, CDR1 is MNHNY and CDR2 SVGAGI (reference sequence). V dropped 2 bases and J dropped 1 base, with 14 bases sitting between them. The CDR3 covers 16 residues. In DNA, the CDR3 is TGTGCCAGCAGTTACGGGGGGGTGGAGCCGAACACTGAAGCTTTCTTT. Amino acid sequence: CASSYGGVEPNTEAFF.